This T cell receptor beta chain was recovered during a study of shared T cell receptors in the human thymus. Germline CDR1 SNHLY, CDR2 FYNNEI. Trimming shortened V by 8 bases and J by 6 bases, and 13 bases separated the two germline ends. This CDR3 spans 12 amino acids. Libraries were prepared by immunoSEQ multiplex PCR; TCRdb keeps only in-frame clonotypes and omits some of them. This sample yields about 610,000 clones, of which approximately 88% are seen a single time; about 0.01% belongs to the top ten. These records were also assigned to another study, of human thymus T cells. This second report adds: Thymus was obtained from resections taken during corrective heart surgery.

What was sequenced was thymocytes. The sequence came from a boy under two years old with a congenital heart defect. The V and J genes are TRBV2 and TRBJ1-2; a possible D gene is TRBD1 (5 bases). The chain's CDR3 is CASPVWGDGYTF. The CDR3 region has the DNA TGTGCCAGCCCCGTGTGGGGGGATGGCTACACCTTC.